This note documents a single T cell receptor beta chain sequence. The table lists this clonotype with a few counts. Its antigen specificity is not known. No per-base quality is available; no much larger clone lies one base away. The method was PCR. The sequencer was an Illumina HiSeq 2000. TCRdb cleaned the public reads at Q25 with fastp, built clones with MiXCR and kept in-frame beta chains. Entries that share a CDR3 protein sequence are merged under the most common genes and DNA. Here the sample has fewer than 20,000 distinct CDR3 sequences; about 43% occur a single time. The ten largest clonotypes hold about 13% of the sample. The data stem from a study of tumor-infiltrating lymphocytes in oesophageal squamous cell carcinoma listed by TCRdb under 2016. V is trimmed back by 5 bases and J by 6 bases, and the junction contains 10 bases that no gene match accounts for. As encoded in the germline V gene, CDR1 is MNHNS while CDR2 is SASEGT. The CDR3 goes from the cysteine to the phenylalanine over 15 residues. Of all the DNA, just the CDR3 is kept, 45 bases in frame from base 1.

The chain is encoded by TRBV6-1 joined to TRBJ2-1; 7 bases in the junction line up with TRBD2. The sequenced material came from normal esophageal tissue next to the tumor. The TCR comes from a male donor with esophageal squamous cell carcinoma. The CDR3 amino acid sequence is: CASSSTRREGNEQFF. The sequence in DNA is TGTGCCAGCAGTTCGACTAGGAGGGAGGGCAATGAGCAGTTCTTC.